This is a list of T cell receptor beta chains from one sample in a study of human T cells and chemical hapten exposure. TCRdb recomputed calls from the RACE reads with MiXCR, one row per CDR3 protein. The sample has some 77,000 distinct CDR3 sequences; approximately 10% are singletons. This sample comprised whole blood, obtained in connection with sensitization to the hapten diphenylcyclopropenone (DPC). The receptor source for this set is a woman in her 50s with alopecia areata. Some clones in this sample may be carry-over from other donors' samples. Both conserved end residues are part of each CDR3. The order of the fields is clone size, D gene, V gene, J gene, CDR3 DNA, CDR3 protein. The D gene is left open where the match is weak. Clone sizes are given selectively: once, few, many, or a class where the clone is expanded.

abundance: few
d_gene: NA
v_gene: TRBV7-2
j_gene: TRBJ2-7
CDR3nt: TGTGCCAGCAGCCGACCCGGAACGGCCTCCTACGAGCAGTACTTC
CDR3aa: CASSRPGTASYEQYF

abundance: few
d_gene: TRBD2
v_gene: TRBV5-1
j_gene: TRBJ2-7
CDR3nt: TGCGCCAGCAGCGATAGCGGGTACTACGAGCAGTACTTC
CDR3aa: CASSDSGYYEQYF

abundance: many
d_gene: NA
v_gene: TRBV6-6
j_gene: TRBJ2-7
CDR3nt: TGTGCCAGCAGTTACGTCTTAACCTACGAGCAGTACTTC
CDR3aa: CASSYVLTYEQYF

abundance: few
d_gene: NA
v_gene: TRBV19
j_gene: TRBJ2-5
CDR3nt: TGTGCCAGTAGTACCGACACTGGAGAGACCCAGTACTTC
CDR3aa: CASSTDTGETQYF

abundance: few
d_gene: TRBD2
v_gene: TRBV29-1
j_gene: TRBJ2-7
CDR3nt: TGCAGCGCCGAGATACTAGCGGGAGCGCGGGAGCAGTACTTC
CDR3aa: CSAEILAGAREQYF

abundance: NA
d_gene: NA
v_gene: TRBV14
j_gene: TRBJ1-2
CDR3nt: TGTGCCAGCAGCCAGGGCGCGCGGGGTGTGAACTATGGCTACACCTTC
CDR3aa: CASSQGARGVNYGYTF

abundance: many
d_gene: TRBD1
v_gene: TRBV29-1
j_gene: TRBJ1-1
CDR3nt: TGCAGCGTTGGGGCGGGACAGCTTAACACTGAAGCTTTCTTT
CDR3aa: CSVGAGQLNTEAFF

abundance: many
d_gene: NA
v_gene: TRBV6-1
j_gene: TRBJ2-3
CDR3nt: TGTGCCAGCAGTGAAGGAGGGCATAGCACAGATACGCAGTATTTT
CDR3aa: CASSEGGHSTDTQYF

abundance: many
d_gene: NA
v_gene: TRBV20-1
j_gene: TRBJ2-3
CDR3nt: TGCAGTGCTAGGACCCTCGGCAGGGGGGCAGATACGCAGTATTTT
CDR3aa: CSARTLGRGADTQYF

abundance: many
d_gene: TRBD1
v_gene: TRBV19
j_gene: TRBJ1-2
CDR3nt: TGTGCCAGTAGCTGGACAGGCGCGGGGGGCTACACCTTC
CDR3aa: CASSWTGAGGYTF

abundance: many
d_gene: NA
v_gene: TRBV28
j_gene: TRBJ2-3
CDR3nt: TGTGCCAGCAGCGAACAGTTGGATACGCAGTATTTT
CDR3aa: CASSEQLDTQYF

abundance: few
d_gene: TRBD2
v_gene: TRBV20-1
j_gene: TRBJ2-7
CDR3nt: TGCAGTGCTTACGGAAGGACTAGCGGGAGCTACGAGCAGTACTTC
CDR3aa: CSAYGRTSGSYEQYF

abundance: many
d_gene: NA
v_gene: TRBV20-1
j_gene: TRBJ2-7
CDR3nt: TGCAGTGCTTCGGGGGAACGGGACTCAGGGGAGCAGTACTTC
CDR3aa: CSASGERDSGEQYF

abundance: many
d_gene: NA
v_gene: TRBV20-1
j_gene: TRBJ2-7
CDR3nt: TGCAGTGCCCCCCGGGGACCCTACTCCTACGAGCAGTACTTC
CDR3aa: CSAPRGPYSYEQYF

abundance: few
d_gene: NA
v_gene: TRBV5-1
j_gene: TRBJ2-7
CDR3nt: TGCGCCAGCAGCTGGAGCGGTAGCTCCTACGAGCAGTACTTC
CDR3aa: CASSWSGSSYEQYF

abundance: NA
d_gene: NA
v_gene: TRBV5-1
j_gene: TRBJ1-2
CDR3nt: TGCGCCAGCAGCTTGGGGACAGCTGCTAACTATGGCTACACCTTC
CDR3aa: CASSLGTAANYGYTF

abundance: many
d_gene: NA
v_gene: TRBV28
j_gene: TRBJ2-1
CDR3nt: TGTGCCAGCAAGGGCCGGAGCTCCTACAATGAGCAGTTCTTC
CDR3aa: CASKGRSSYNEQFF

abundance: NA
d_gene: TRBD1
v_gene: TRBV12-3/TRBV12-4
j_gene: TRBJ2-2
CDR3nt: TGTGCCAGCAGTCCGGGGACAGGGATCGGGGAGCTGTTTTTT
CDR3aa: CASSPGTGIGELFF

abundance: many
d_gene: TRBD2
v_gene: TRBV5-4
j_gene: TRBJ2-2
CDR3nt: TGTGCCAGCAGCTTCCCGGGACTAGCGGGAATCGGGGAGCTGTTTTTT
CDR3aa: CASSFPGLAGIGELFF

abundance: few
d_gene: TRBD2
v_gene: TRBV7-9
j_gene: TRBJ2-3
CDR3nt: TGTGCCAGCAGCTTAACTAGCGGGATCGGGGGCACAGATACGCAGTATTTT
CDR3aa: CASSLTSGIGGTDTQYF

abundance: NA
d_gene: TRBD2
v_gene: TRBV9
j_gene: TRBJ2-3
CDR3nt: TGTGCCAGCAGCGTCCCGTCTAGCGGTCGAGATACGCAGTATTTT
CDR3aa: CASSVPSSGRDTQYF

abundance: few
d_gene: TRBD1
v_gene: TRBV18
j_gene: TRBJ2-5
CDR3nt: TGTGCCAGCTCACCACCGACAGGGCGAGAGACCCAGTACTTC
CDR3aa: CASSPPTGRETQYF

abundance: few
d_gene: TRBD1
v_gene: TRBV6-5
j_gene: TRBJ1-2
CDR3nt: TGTGCCAGCAGCCCACAGGGGCCTAACTATGGCTACACCTTC
CDR3aa: CASSPQGPNYGYTF

abundance: few
d_gene: NA
v_gene: TRBV7-2
j_gene: TRBJ2-3
CDR3nt: TGTGCCAGCAGCCCCAGCCCCGTGATGGATACGCAGTATTTT
CDR3aa: CASSPSPVMDTQYF

abundance: few
d_gene: TRBD1
v_gene: TRBV7-8
j_gene: TRBJ2-3
CDR3nt: TGTGCCAGCAGCTTACGGACAGGGGGCGCAGATACGCAGTATTTT
CDR3aa: CASSLRTGGADTQYF

abundance: NA
d_gene: TRBD2
v_gene: TRBV30
j_gene: TRBJ2-5
CDR3nt: TGTGCCTGGACAACTAGCGCAGAGACCCAGTACTTC
CDR3aa: CAWTTSAETQYF

abundance: few
d_gene: TRBD1
v_gene: TRBV6-2/TRBV6-3
j_gene: TRBJ1-6
CDR3nt: TGTGCCAGCAGGACAGGGTATGAGAATTCACCCCTCCACTTT
CDR3aa: CASRTGYENSPLHF

abundance: NA
d_gene: NA
v_gene: TRBV21-1
j_gene: TRBJ2-1
CDR3nt: TGTGCCAGCAACGCGGGAGGAGATGAGCAGTTCTTC
CDR3aa: CASNAGGDEQFF

abundance: many
d_gene: TRBD1
v_gene: TRBV9
j_gene: TRBJ2-6
CDR3nt: TGTGCCAGCAGCTCCCGACCTGGACAGGGGGCTGGTGGGGCCAACGTCCTGACTTTC
CDR3aa: CASSSRPGQGAGGANVLTF

abundance: many
d_gene: NA
v_gene: TRBV10-2
j_gene: TRBJ2-7
CDR3nt: TGCGCCAGCAGCTTTAGCGACTACGAGCAGTACTTC
CDR3aa: CASSFSDYEQYF

abundance: few
d_gene: NA
v_gene: TRBV21-1
j_gene: TRBJ2-7
CDR3nt: TGTGCCAGCACCCAATTGGGGGCAATATACGAGCAGTACTTC
CDR3aa: CASTQLGAIYEQYF

abundance: many
d_gene: NA
v_gene: TRBV6-6
j_gene: TRBJ2-3
CDR3nt: TGTGCCAGCAGTTACCCGAAGGGTTTAGATACGCAGTATTTT
CDR3aa: CASSYPKGLDTQYF

abundance: few
d_gene: NA
v_gene: TRBV12-3/TRBV12-4
j_gene: TRBJ1-3
CDR3nt: TGTGCCAGCTGGGGGGGGCAGGCAATAGCTGGAAACACCATATATTTT
CDR3aa: CASWGGQAIAGNTIYF

abundance: few
d_gene: NA
v_gene: TRBV29-1
j_gene: TRBJ1-2
CDR3nt: TGCAGCGTGAGGGGCGACTATGGCTACACCTTC
CDR3aa: CSVRGDYGYTF

abundance: NA
d_gene: NA
v_gene: TRBV20-1
j_gene: TRBJ2-5
CDR3nt: TGCAGTGCTAGACAGGGAAAAGAGACCCAGTACTTC
CDR3aa: CSARQGKETQYF

abundance: many
d_gene: NA
v_gene: TRBV18
j_gene: TRBJ2-1
CDR3nt: TGTGCCAGCTCACTTATAGCCGATGAGCAGTTCTTC
CDR3aa: CASSLIADEQFF

abundance: many
d_gene: TRBD1
v_gene: TRBV27
j_gene: TRBJ1-1
CDR3nt: TGTGCCAGCAGTTTTCGGACAGGGTCGAACACTGAAGCTTTCTTT
CDR3aa: CASSFRTGSNTEAFF

abundance: few
d_gene: TRBD2
v_gene: TRBV20-1
j_gene: TRBJ2-1
CDR3nt: TGCAGTGCTAGATACGGGACTACCAACAATGAGCAGTTCTTC
CDR3aa: CSARYGTTNNEQFF

abundance: NA
d_gene: TRBD2
v_gene: TRBV5-4
j_gene: TRBJ2-6
CDR3nt: TGTGCCAGCAGCGGATTCGGGGCTAGCGGGTCAACTGGGGCCAACGTCCTGACTTTC
CDR3aa: CASSGFGASGSTGANVLTF

abundance: many
d_gene: NA
v_gene: TRBV19
j_gene: TRBJ1-2
CDR3nt: TGTGCCAGTAGTATAGATCTGGCAGGCGCCTATGGCTACACCTTC
CDR3aa: CASSIDLAGAYGYTF

abundance: NA
d_gene: NA
v_gene: TRBV7-2
j_gene: TRBJ1-5
CDR3nt: TGTGCCAGCAGCCTTATAGCGGGCTTGGGGAATCAGCCCCAGCATTTT
CDR3aa: CASSLIAGLGNQPQHF